The present TCR beta chain was sequenced within a study of T cell responses to AZD1222 COVID-19 vaccine. This clone was seen once. Its antigen remains unknown. Study findings and constraints: CD4 TCRs associated with vaccination spanned spike, dominating at 160-218 and 743-854. The donor cohort was predominantly white British with a female majority, and clonal diversity may have been underestimated. Following two doses of AZD1222, Spike-specific TCR breadth and depth rose.

V shed 11 bases, J shed 4 bases, and the junction held 10 bases outside the gene matches. The CDR3 sequence is 13 residues long. Germline V lookup: CDR1 SEHNR, CDR2 FQNEAQ (reference sequence). Profiling relied on immunoSEQ multiplex PCR, and the TCRdb table lists in-frame clones only, not all of them. In the table there are about 160,000 clones, approximately 91% of which are singletons. Source: peripheral blood, taken on day 0 of AZD1222 vaccination. The TCR comes from an adult in good health. This sequence joins TRBV7-9 and TRBJ1-1; 7 bases fit TRBD1. For the CDR3, the DNA is TGTGCCGGAGTAAAGGGACAGAGCACTGAAGCTTTCTTT. Its translation: CAGVKGQSTEAFF.